Listed below are T cell receptor beta chains from one sample, sequenced in a study of technical replicates of blood from several donors. TCRdb keeps only in-frame clones here, not all; method: immunoSEQ multiplex PCR. Among around 54,000 clones, approximately 94% were seen once, and the ten largest hold 0.39%. The specimen sequenced was T cells isolated from PBMCs. Receptors originate from a human donor in good health. The CDR3 runs from the conserved cysteine through the conserved F or W. Fields, in order: clone size, V gene, J gene, D gene, CDR3 protein, CDR3 DNA. D genes are given only for firm matches. The size field is filled for only some rows; it gives once, few, many or a size class.

size: -
V: TRBV6-6
J: TRBJ2-6
D: -
CDR3: CASSKDWSGANVLTF
DNA: TGTGCCAGCAGCAAGGACTGGTCTGGGGCCAACGTCCTGACTTTC

size: -
V: TRBV19
J: TRBJ1-1
D: TRBD1
CDR3: CASLSGQGMNTEAFF
DNA: TGTGCCAGTTTATCAGGACAGGGGATGAACACTGAAGCTTTCTTT

size: -
V: TRBV5-1
J: TRBJ2-1
D: TRBD2
CDR3: CASSTTRTSGSFIYNEQFF
DNA: TGCGCCAGCAGCACGACCAGGACTAGCGGGAGTTTCATTTACAATGAGCAGTTCTTC

size: once
V: TRBV5-4
J: TRBJ2-5
D: TRBD1
CDR3: CASRDGQEETQYF
DNA: TGTGCCAGCAGGGATGGACAGGAAGAGACCCAGTACTTC

size: -
V: TRBV27
J: TRBJ2-1
D: -
CDR3: CASSLWVADEQFF
DNA: TGTGCCAGCAGTTTATGGGTAGCGGATGAGCAGTTCTTC

size: -
V: TRBV10-3
J: TRBJ2-2
D: TRBD1
CDR3: CAIKGTVWNTGELFF
DNA: TGTGCCATCAAAGGGACAGTTTGGAACACCGGGGAGCTGTTTTTT

size: -
V: TRBV9
J: TRBJ1-2
D: -
CDR3: CASSVGERDYGYTF
DNA: TGTGCCAGCAGCGTAGGGGAGAGGGACTATGGCTACACCTTC

size: once
V: TRBV5-4
J: TRBJ2-7
D: TRBD1
CDR3: CASGGQGYEQYF
DNA: TGTGCCAGTGGGGGACAGGGTTACGAGCAGTACTTC

size: -
V: TRBV5-4
J: TRBJ1-1
D: -
CDR3: CASSLIGFGTEAFF
DNA: TGTGCCAGCAGCTTGATCGGGTTTGGCACTGAAGCTTTCTTT

size: -
V: TRBV7-3
J: TRBJ1-1
D: -
CDR3: CASSLNGQGQTEAFF
DNA: TGTGCCAGCAGCTTAAACGGGCAGGGGCAGACTGAAGCTTTCTTT

size: -
V: TRBV7-2
J: TRBJ2-1
D: TRBD1
CDR3: CASSSTTGGFYNEQFF
DNA: TGTGCCAGCAGCTCTACGACAGGGGGCTTCTACAATGAGCAGTTCTTC